This TCR beta chain appears in the sequencing data of a study of blood T cell repertoires in COVID-19. Study information: T cells, B-cell-depleted T cells, or PBMCs supplied cDNA or gDNA.

Deletions cut 5 bases from V and 4 bases from J, with 12 bases between. The CDR3 extends over 14 amino acids. Germline loops: CDR1 SGHAT, CDR2 FQNNGV. Authors' analysis steps: Quantification of nucleated cells was approximated via reference gene primer amplification. Profiling relied on immunoSEQ multiplex PCR, and the TCRdb table lists in-frame clones only, not all of them. V and J calls and clone size come straight from that table; D and trimming were deduced from the DNA. The table includes 70,000 or so clones, 91% detected once. The sequenced sample consisted of peripheral blood. The receptor comes from a human donor in a cohort sampled during active COVID-19. The chain links TRBV11-2 to TRBJ2-4; D not certain. For the CDR3, the DNA is TGTGCCAGCAGCCCTCTTCACGGGAAAAACATTCAGTACTTC. Protein sequence: CASSPLHGKNIQYF.